These 29 T cell receptor beta chains originate from one sample sequenced in a study of CD8+CD57+ T cells in acquired aplastic anemia. Patients included in sequencing had previously demonstrated CD8+CD57+ cell expansion by flow cytometry. Researchers used genomic DNA as the template to profile TCR beta VDJ and CDR3. TCRdb redid the calling of the reads with MiXCR, one entry per CDR3 protein. The table lists some 200,000 distinct CDR3 sequences, around 47% of them singletons. Source material: sorted CD4+, CD8+, or CD8+CD57+ T cells (not recorded which) from PBMCs. These receptors all stem from a human donor with aplastic anemia.

This clonotype was detected ten times or more. This chain connects TRBV7-2 to TRBJ2-7; the D call may be TRBD1 or TRBD2 (5 bases each). This CDR3 spans 13 amino acids. Germline values: CDR1 SGHTA, CDR2 FQGNSA. Trimming removed 6 bases at V and 5 bases at J, with 14 bases between. CDR3 protein: CASSHRTWDEQYF. In DNA, the CDR3 is TGTGCCAGCAGTCACAGGACTTGGGACGAGCAGTACTTC.

As regards this clonotype: It is likely a read error, because the conserved phenylalanine at the end of the CDR3 is missing. This rearrangement joins TRBV6-5 to TRBJ1-1; D gene unclear. The CDR3 has 13 amino acids. Germline V gene lookup returns CDR1 MNHEY and CDR2 SVGAGI. Trimming removed 1 base at V and 1 base at J, with 4 bases between. This CDR3 reads CASSYLGNTEAFC. In DNA, the CDR3 is TGTGCCAGCAGTTACTTGGGGAACACTGAAGCTTTCTGT.

The chain uses TRBV11-1 and TRBJ2-1, with 12 positions matching TRBD2. Germline lookup yields CDR1 SGHAT and CDR2 FQDESV (reference sequence). The V segment lost 3 bases and the J segment 9 bases; nucleotides outside the gene matches: 6. This CDR3 contains 15 residues. The CDR3 sequence: CASSLGLAGVTEQFF. The CDR3 region has the DNA TGTGCCAGCAGCTTGGGACTAGCGGGTGTGACTGAGCAGTTCTTC.

The chain combines TRBV29-1 with TRBJ2-1; maybe TRBD1 (6 bases). There are 16 residues in the CDR3. Germline V gene sequence: CDR1 SQVTM, CDR2 ANQGSEA. Trimming shortened V by 1 base and J by 0 bases, and 13 bases separated the two germline ends. The CDR3 sequence: CSVEAEYRASYNEQFF. CDR3 bases: TGCAGCGTTGAAGCGGAATACAGGGCCTCCTACAATGAGCAGTTCTTC.

This clonotype was detected ten times or more. CDR3 amino acids: CASSRTGVGQYF. The CDR3 nucleotides are TGTGCCAGCAGCAGGACAGGGGTCGGGCAGTACTTC. The V and J genes are TRBV6-1 and TRBJ2-7; TRBD1 matches 9 bases. CDR3 length: 12 amino acids. J lost 9 bases, V lost 6 bases, and 6 bases had no gene match. Germline CDR1 and CDR2: MNHNS and SASEGT.

The chain employs TRBV10-1 and TRBJ1-6; 8 bases fit TRBD1. Germline V gene lookup returns CDR1 WNHNN and CDR2 SYGVQD (reference sequence). V was clipped by 4 bases and J by 8 bases; unmatched bases: 4. This CDR3 region has 14 residues. CDR3 nucleotides: TGCGCCAGCAGTGGGACAGGGAATGATTCACCCCTCCACTTT. Its translation is CASSGTGNDSPLHF.

This clonotype was observed at least ten times. V usage is TRBV19 and J usage is TRBJ2-2, with a weak D call TRBD1 (6 bases). V lost 11 bases, J lost 0 bases, and 19 bases lay in between. CDR1 is LNHDA, CDR2 SQIVND, per germline (reference sequence). CDR3 size: 16 residues. The CDR3 region is CASWGAGTTNTGELFF. In DNA, the CDR3 is TGTGCCTCCTGGGGAGCCGGGACAACGAACACCGGGGAGCTGTTTTTT.

The chain uses TRBV20-1 and TRBJ1-1, with 7 positions matching TRBD1. Trimming cost V 3 bases and J 7 bases; bases outside gene matches: 2. The germline gives CDR1 DFQATT, CDR2 SNEGSKA (reference sequence). The CDR3 totals 11 residues. In DNA, the CDR3 is TGCAGTGCTAGGAGGGACAGTGAAGCTTTCTTT. Protein product: CSARRDSEAFF.

The chain has TRBV2 and TRBJ1-6; no firm D call. The germline V and J ends were trimmed by 7 bases and 6 bases, with 16 bases remaining between them. This CDR3 has 15 amino acids. Per germline, CDR1 SNHLY and CDR2 FYNNEI. This CDR3 reads CASTVNGLGNSPLHF. The CDR3 DNA follows: TGTGCCAGCACTGTAAACGGACTGGGTAATTCACCCCTCCACTTT. Variable domain in full (rest from reference TRBV2 and TRBJ1-6): EPEVTQTPSHQVTQMGQEVILRCVPISNHLYFYWYRQILGQKVEFLVSFYNNEISEKSEIFDDQFSVERPDGSNFTLKIRSTKLEDSAMYFCASTVNGLGNSPLHFGNGTRLTVT.

This clonotype came up many times. V gene TRBV7-3 combines with J gene TRBJ2-2; no clear D gene. The CDR3 extends over 14 amino acids. Trimming took off 8 bases at V and 2 bases at J, with 12 bases between the two ends. Germline V gene sequence: CDR1 SGHTA, CDR2 FQGTGA. CDR3 loop: CASQLLPNTGELFF. The CDR3 DNA sequence: TGTGCCAGCCAACTACTACCAAACACCGGGGAGCTGTTTTTT.

This clonotype was observed a handful of times. The genes are TRBV25-1 and TRBJ1-1; D gene ambiguous. This CDR3 spans 13 amino acids. Per germline, CDR1 MGHDK and CDR2 SYGVNS. The V gene lost 4 bases and the J gene lost 11 bases, with 17 bases spanning the gap. The CDR3 protein is CASSAGSVLGAFF. The CDR3 bases are TGTGCCAGCAGTGCCGGAAGCGTCCTGGGGGCTTTCTTT.

Notes on this clonotype: This could be a read error, since a much larger clone is one nucleotide away. The DNA for the CDR3 is TGTGCCCGCAGCTTAGCAGGGGTCGGCTATGGCTACACCTTC. Translating it yields CARSLAGVGYGYTF. This chain links TRBV7-2 with TRBJ1-2, with TRBD1 as a possible D gene (6 bases). Per germline, CDR1 SGHTA and CDR2 FQGNSA. This CDR3 contains 14 residues.

As regards this clonotype: Being one base from a much bigger clone, this may be a read error. The missing conserved phenylalanine or tryptophan at the end of this CDR3 makes a read error likely. The chain employs TRBV9 and TRBJ2-7; D perhaps matches TRBD2 (5 bases). V was shortened by 3 bases and J by 3 bases, with 16 bases between the two germline ends. The germline V gene encodes CDR1 SGDLS and CDR2 YYNGEE. The CDR3 is made up of 15 amino acids. DNA for the CDR3: TGTGCCAGCAGCGGTGCCCCAGCTAGCCTCTACGAGCAGTACCTC. The encoded protein is CASSGAPASLYEQYL.

The chain joins TRBV29-1 to TRBJ2-1; 10 bases map to TRBD2. The V gene end was trimmed by 2 bases and the J gene end by 1 base; junction bases not matched to a gene: 5. The CDR3 totals 16 residues. Per germline, CDR1 SQVTM and CDR2 ANQGSEA. CDR3 loop: CSVERFSGRSYNEQFF. The DNA of the CDR3 is TGCAGCGTTGAAAGGTTTAGCGGGAGGTCCTACAATGAGCAGTTCTTC.

The rearrangement joins TRBV20-1 to TRBJ2-7; D is perhaps TRBD2 (6 bases). Per germline, CDR1 DFQATT and CDR2 SNEGSKA (reference sequence). The V end was cut by 3 bases, the J end by 2 bases, with 11 bases between. The CDR3 runs to 13 residues. As DNA, the CDR3 is TGCAGTGCTAGTAGGACGGGAGCCTACGAGCAGTACTTC. This encodes CSASRTGAYEQYF.

J is TRBJ2-3 and V is TRBV4-1, with D unresolved. This CDR3 comprises 14 residues. Germline loops: CDR1 MGHRA, CDR2 YSYEKL. V lost 1 base to trimming and J lost 4 bases, with 9 bases between them. The CDR3 loop is CASSQVTFADTQYF. CDR3 DNA: TGCGCCAGCAGCCAAGTGACATTCGCAGATACGCAGTATTTT.

The chain is built from TRBV19 and TRBJ1-1, with no clear D. V shed 6 bases and J shed 0 bases, with 11 bases lying between them. Germline assignment: CDR1 LNHDA and CDR2 SQIVND (reference sequence). CDR3 length: 14 amino acids. The CDR3 loop reads CASSLRGLNTEAFF. CDR3 in DNA: TGTGCCAGTAGCCTTCGGGGATTGAACACTGAAGCTTTCTTT.

The chain uses TRBV7-9 and TRBJ1-5, with D perhaps matching TRBD1 (5 bases). The CDR3 length is 14 residues. V lost 2 bases and J lost 5, with 10 bases in between. Germline V gene lookup returns CDR1 SEHNR and CDR2 FQNEAQ (reference sequence). Here the CDR3 reads CASSLWGTDQPQHF. The CDR3 DNA sequence: TGTGCCAGCAGCTTATGGGGCACCGATCAGCCCCAGCATTTT.

This clonotype was observed a handful of times. The chain combines TRBV7-3 with TRBJ1-6; TRBD1 is a possible D gene (6 bases). The CDR3 has 13 amino acids. V lost 4 bases and J 10 bases, leaving 11 bases between the germline ends. Looked up from germline, CDR1 is SGHTA and CDR2 is FQGTGA. In DNA form, the CDR3 reads TGTGCCAGCAGCTCGGACAGATGGTCACCCCTCCACTTT. Translation gives CASSSDRWSPLHF. Using reference TRBV7-3 and TRBJ1-6 for the parts outside the CDR3, the full variable domain is GAGVSQTPSNKVTEKGKYVELRCDPISGHTALYWYRQSLGQGPEFLIYFQGTGAADDSGLPNDRFFAVRPEGSVSTLKIQRTERGDSAVYLCASSSDRWSPLHFGNGTRLTVT.

A few counts support this clonotype. This chain connects TRBV27 to TRBJ2-7; maybe TRBD2 (5 bases). The CDR3 extends over 15 amino acids. V dropped 5 bases and J dropped 2 bases, with 16 bases sitting between them. Germline-derived CDR1 and CDR2 are MNHEY and SMNVEV (reference sequence). The CDR3 coding sequence is TGTGCCAGCAGTACCAAAGGAGCGGCGACCTACGAGCAGTACTTC. Translating it yields CASSTKGAATYEQYF.

As to this clonotype: One base away lies a much larger clone, so this may be a sequencing read error. This rearrangement joins TRBV6-4 to TRBJ2-7, with TRBD2 identical over 10 bases. CDR1 is MRHNA and CDR2 is SNTAGT in the germline V gene. The CDR3 length is 16 residues. CDR3: CASRDRGTSETYGQYF. The CDR3 coding sequence is TGTGCCAGCAGGGATCGAGGGACTAGCGAAACCTACGGGCAGTACTTC.

This clonotype was seen a handful of times. The V call is TRBV29-1, the J call TRBJ1-4, with unresolved D. CDR3 length equals 14 residues. Trimming removed 8 bases from V and 2 bases from J, with 15 bases in between. Looked up from germline, CDR1 is SQVTM and CDR2 is ANQGSEA. CDR3 amino acids: CSSRVGLTNEKLFF. The CDR3 region has the DNA TGCAGCTCCCGAGTAGGGTTGACTAATGAAAAACTGTTTTTT.

CDR3 protein: CASSIPGAGETQYF. In DNA form, the CDR3 reads TGTGCCAGTAGTATACCGGGGGCTGGGGAGACCCAGTACTTC. The rearrangement links TRBV19 to TRBJ2-5, with D perhaps TRBD1 or TRBD2 (6 bases each). With 2 bases removed from V and 5 bases from J, the gap between germline ends came to 12 bases. This CDR3 has 14 residues. Looked up from germline, CDR1 is LNHDA and CDR2 is SQIVND (reference sequence).

The chain couples TRBV24-1 to TRBJ2-3; TRBD1 is a possible D gene (6 bases). This CDR3 has 15 residues. Trimming pared 3 bases from V and 4 bases from J, leaving 13 bases between. The germline CDR1 and CDR2 sequences are KGHDR and SFDVKD. CDR3 in DNA: TGTGCCACCAGTGATCCCACAGGGTGGGCAGATACGCAGTATTTT. It is translated as CATSDPTGWADTQYF.

This clonotype was picked up many times. The genes are TRBV11-3 and TRBJ1-1; D perhaps matches TRBD1 (5 bases). Trimming left V 6 bases short and J 4 bases short, with 12 bases between. The length of the CDR3 is 13 residues. Looked up from germline, CDR1 is SGHNT and CDR2 is YENEEA. Here the CDR3 reads CASSGGRATEAFF. The CDR3 DNA follows: TGTGCCAGCAGTGGTGGCAGGGCCACTGAAGCTTTCTTT.

V gene TRBV6-1 combines with J gene TRBJ2-2; D unresolved. V was trimmed by 9 bases and J by 0 bases, leaving 5 bases between them. The CDR3 loop spans 12 amino acids. The germline V gene encodes CDR1 MNHNS and CDR2 SASEGT. CDR3 sequence (DNA): TGTGCCAGAAAACCGAACACCGGGGAGCTGTTTTTT. Translation: CARKPNTGELFF.

The rearrangement joins TRBV6-5 to TRBJ2-6; tentative D call: TRBD1 (5 bases). The CDR3 consists of 16 residues. Per the germline V gene, CDR1 is MNHEY and CDR2 is SVGAGI. The V end lost 6 bases, the J end lost 0 bases, and 12 bases lay between the germline ends. CDR3 region: CASRYDSYSGANVLTF. The CDR3 bases are TGTGCCAGCAGGTACGACAGTTACTCTGGGGCCAACGTCCTGACTTTC.

This clonotype has a count of ten or more. This chain joins TRBV6-5 and TRBJ2-7, with 7 nucleotides matching TRBD1. From germline, CDR1 is MNHEY and CDR2 SVGAGI. With V trimmed by 5 bases and J by 6 bases, 10 bases remained unmatched. The CDR3 is made up of 14 amino acids. CDR3 DNA sequence: TGTGCCAGCAGTCAGCTCGACAGGGCCTCCGAGCAGTACTTC. Amino acids: CASSQLDRASEQYF.

The rearrangement joins TRBV19 to TRBJ1-2; perhaps TRBD1 as D (5 bases). This CDR3 region has 13 residues. Per germline, CDR1 LNHDA and CDR2 SQIVND (reference sequence). V shed 9 bases and J shed 8 bases, with 19 bases lying between them. In nucleotides, the CDR3 is TGTGCCAGCAGTCCTTCCCTGGGGCGCGGCTACACCTTC. Its protein product is CASSPSLGRGYTF.